Reported below is one T cell receptor (beta chain). TCRdb's copy holds only in-frame clones and misses some; the assay was immunoSEQ multiplex PCR. The table lists about 91,000 clones, 80% to 90% of them singletons. The sample belongs to a study of blood T cell repertoires in COVID-19. V lost 8 bases, J lost 9 bases, and 17 bases lay in between. This CDR3 has 13 amino acids. Germline V gene data show CDR1 as MDHEN and CDR2 as SYDVKM. The sequencing sample was made of peripheral blood. This clonotype was sampled from a woman in her 70s with acute or convalescent COVID-19. The chain has TRBV28 and TRBJ2-1; a possible D gene is TRBD1 (5 bases). This CDR3 is CASPGRRGGEQFF. CDR3 coding DNA: TGTGCCAGCCCGGGCCGAAGGGGCGGTGAGCAGTTCTTC. The whole variable domain, filled in from reference TRBV28 and TRBJ2-1, reads DVKVTQSSRYLVKRTGEKVFLECVQDMDHENMFWYRQDPGLGLRLIYFSYDVKMKEKGDIPEGYSVSREKKERFSLILESASTNQTSMYLCASPGRRGGEQFFGPGTRLTVL.